The next 15 T cell receptor beta chains were all read from a single sample in a study of identifying expanded T cells in peripheral blood. The assay was immunoSEQ multiplex PCR, and TCRdb's table has in-frame clones only and misses some. The sample records about 52,000 clones, 82% being singletons. The sample consisted of blood. These receptors were obtained from a person aged 18 to 70 in good health.

This chain connects TRBV6-6 to TRBJ2-5; D gene uncertain. The CDR3 totals 13 residues. Trimming left V 4 bases short and J 5 bases short, with 11 bases between. CDR1 and CDR2 (germline): MNHNY, SVGAGI (reference sequence). The CDR3 DNA reads as TGTGCCAGCAGTTCGCACCTGGCGGAGACCCAGTACTTC. This encodes CASSSHLAETQYF.

This rearrangement joins TRBV10-3 to TRBJ1-2, with D perhaps matching TRBD1 (5 bases). The CDR3 loop spans 14 amino acids. Germline V lookup: CDR1 ENHRY, CDR2 SYGVKD. V lost 10 bases, J lost 0 bases, and 15 bases lay in between. The DNA of the CDR3 is TGTGCCACCTCACAGGTCCCCACTAACTATGGCTACACCTTC. Protein: CATSQVPTNYGYTF.

The genes are TRBV6-5 and TRBJ2-5; 13 bases agree with TRBD2. V shed 3 bases, J shed 5 bases, and the junction held 3 bases outside the gene matches. CDR1 and CDR2 from the germline V gene are MNHEY and SVGAGI. CDR3 length equals 15 residues. Here the CDR3 reads CASSYTSGGAETQYF. CDR3 coding DNA: TGTGCCAGCAGTTATACTAGCGGGGGGGCGGAGACCCAGTACTTC.

This rearrangement joins TRBV19 to TRBJ1-5; possibly TRBD1 for D (5 bases). The CDR3 consists of 15 residues. V lost 0 bases and J lost 0, with 6 bases in between. Per germline, CDR1 LNHDA and CDR2 SQIVND (reference sequence). CDR3 loop: CASSIERGSNQPQHF. CDR3 coding DNA: TGTGCCAGTAGTATAGAGAGGGGTAGCAATCAGCCCCAGCATTTT.

The chain is built from TRBV11-3 and TRBJ2-1, with 10 bases that match TRBD2. CDR1 is SGHNT, CDR2 YENEEA, per germline. The CDR3 length is 18 residues. V was pared by 5 bases and J by 6 bases, with 16 bases of the junction left unmatched. The DNA of the CDR3 is TGTGCCAGCAGCCCCAGATCAATATCTAGCGGGAGCCCCAATGAGCAGTTCTTC. As protein: CASSPRSISSGSPNEQFF. Full variable domain (remainder filled in from reference TRBV11-3 and TRBJ2-1): EAGVVQSPRYKIIEKKQPVAFWCNPISGHNTLYWYLQNLGQGPELLIRYENEEAVDDSQLPKDRFSAERLKGVDSTLKIQPAELGDSAVYLCASSPRSISSGSPNEQFFGPGTRLTVL.

In this sample, this clone turned up once. This chain uses TRBV7-3 with TRBJ1-1; 7 nucleotides line up with TRBD1. This CDR3 contains 14 residues. V gave up 5 bases and J gave up 1 base; unmatched junction bases: 4. Germline CDR1 is SGHTA and CDR2 is FQGTGA. The CDR3 DNA reads as TGTGCCAGCAGCCTTGGGACAGAGAACACTGAAGCTTTCTTT. It encodes CASSLGTENTEAFF.

The sample holds a few counts of this clone. The V and J genes are TRBV6-1 and TRBJ1-2; a possible D gene is TRBD1 (6 bases). Germline assignment: CDR1 MNHNS and CDR2 SASEGT. Trimming cost V 2 bases and J 3 bases, with 19 bases left between them. CDR3 length: 17 residues. The CDR3 nucleotides read TGTGCCAGCAGTGAAAGCGGGGGGGGCCAGGGGTACTATGGCTACACCTTC. It encodes CASSESGGGQGYYGYTF.

This chain uses TRBV30 with TRBJ2-7; 7 positions agree with TRBD1. This CDR3 region has 17 residues. The germline V gene has CDR1 GTSNPN and CDR2 SVGIG (reference sequence). The junction had 17 bases not matched to a gene; V was cut back by 2 bases and J by 4 bases. Here the CDR3 reads CAWSKGAIVQTAYEQYF. The CDR3 nucleotides read TGTGCCTGGAGTAAGGGGGCTATCGTCCAGACGGCGTACGAGCAGTACTTC.

The chain is built from TRBV5-1 and TRBJ2-6, with D maybe TRBD1 (6 bases). The germline V and J ends were trimmed by 4 bases and 0 bases, with 20 bases remaining between them. The CDR3 is 19 amino acids. CDR1 SGHRS and CDR2 YFSETQ come from the germline V gene. The CDR3 is CASSVSGPGVGSGANVLTF. For the CDR3, the DNA is TGCGCCAGCAGCGTCTCAGGGCCAGGGGTGGGCTCTGGGGCCAACGTCCTGACTTTC.

The chain has TRBV7-2 and TRBJ1-5, with TRBD1 matching over 9 bases. The CDR3 is 17 amino acids. Looked up from germline, CDR1 is SGHTA and CDR2 is FQGNSA. V gave up 5 bases and J gave up 6 bases; unmatched junction bases: 14. CDR3 protein: CASSIGQGTPGPQPQHF. The CDR3, as DNA: TGTGCCAGCAGCATCGGACAGGGGACGCCTGGTCCTCAGCCCCAGCATTTT.

The chain couples TRBV18 to TRBJ1-1; 11 nucleotides align to TRBD1. Per the germline V gene, CDR1 is KGHSH and CDR2 is LQKENI. Trimming took 3 bases from V and 11 from J; bases not matched to a gene: 5. The CDR3 is 13 amino acids. This chain's CDR3 is CASSPGTGGLAFF. The DNA for the CDR3 is TGTGCCAGCTCACCGGGGACAGGGGGGCTCGCTTTCTTT.

The chain joins TRBV6-5 to TRBJ2-1; 8 bases line up with TRBD1. V lost 2 bases, J lost 9 bases, and 6 bases stayed unmatched. The CDR3 runs 14 residues. Germline V gene sequence: CDR1 MNHEY, CDR2 SVGAGI. CDR3 amino acids: CASSYAGGSSEQFF. The CDR3 nucleotides read TGTGCCAGCAGTTACGCAGGGGGCTCGAGTGAGCAGTTCTTC.

This clone occurred once. The chain employs TRBV4-3 and TRBJ2-4, with 7 bases matching TRBD2. The CDR3 runs 19 residues. V lost 1 base and J lost 3; bases outside the gene matches: 15. CDR1 is LGHNA and CDR2 is YSLEER in the germline V gene. CDR3 in DNA: TGCGCCAGCAGCCAAGTCCGCCTAGCGGCCGAGACGGTCAAAAACATTCAGTACTTC. It codes for CASSQVRLAAETVKNIQYF.

V is TRBV6-1 and J is TRBJ2-2, with 11 bases lining up with TRBD1. Germline CDR1 MNHNS, CDR2 SASEGT. The CDR3 contains 15 residues. V shed 6 bases, J shed 3 bases, and the junction held 3 bases outside the gene matches. The CDR3 nucleotides read TGTGCCAGCAGATTGGGACAGGGGGACACCGGGGAGCTGTTTTTT. Protein sequence: CASRLGQGDTGELFF.

The chain has TRBV7-9 and TRBJ2-1; 11 nucleotides align to TRBD2. CDR3 length: 16 amino acids. Germline V lookup: CDR1 SEHNR, CDR2 FQNEAQ (reference sequence). V lost 5 bases, J lost 7 bases, and 10 bases stayed unmatched. The CDR3: CASSARTSGSVNEQFF. The CDR3 nucleotides read TGTGCCAGCAGCGCCCGTACTAGCGGGAGTGTTAATGAGCAGTTCTTC.